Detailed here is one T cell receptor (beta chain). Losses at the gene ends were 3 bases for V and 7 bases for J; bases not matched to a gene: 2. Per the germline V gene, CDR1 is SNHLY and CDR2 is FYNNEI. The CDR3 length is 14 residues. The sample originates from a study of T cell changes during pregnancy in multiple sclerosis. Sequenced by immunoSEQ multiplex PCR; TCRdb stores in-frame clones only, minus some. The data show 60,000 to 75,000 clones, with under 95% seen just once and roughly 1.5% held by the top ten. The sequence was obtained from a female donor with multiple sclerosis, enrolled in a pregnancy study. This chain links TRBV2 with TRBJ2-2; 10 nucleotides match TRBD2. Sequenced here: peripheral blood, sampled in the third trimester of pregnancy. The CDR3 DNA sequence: TGTGCCAGCAGTGATCAGCGGGGGGGCGGGGAGCTGTTTTTT. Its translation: CASSDQRGGGELFF.